What follows describes a single TCR beta chain. Its specificity is unknown. This entry belongs to a study of OX40 agonist ivuxolimab in advanced cancers. General study points: At 0.1 to 3.0 mg/kg, clonal expansion of CD4+ and CD8+ blood T cells had occurred by week 6.

Only in-frame clones appear in the TCRdb table, and some are missing; sequencing was by immunoSEQ multiplex PCR. The sample contains about 46,000 clones, 75% to 90% of which appear only once. The ends were cut back, 1 base at V and 7 bases at J, with 10 bases in the middle. In germline, CDR1 is SGHDN, CDR2 FVKESK. CDR3 length: 13 residues. This TCR was recovered from an adult with an advanced solid tumor such as melanoma, head and neck, liver or kidney cancer. This specimen was CD4+ or CD8+ T cells sorted from blood, taken in a trial of the OX40 agonist ivuxolimab. The chain couples TRBV14 to TRBJ1-2; D perhaps matches TRBD1 (5 bases). The CDR3 nucleotides read TGTGCCAGCAGCCAAGTACAGGCTGGTGGCTACACCTTC. Translation: CASSQVQAGGYTF.